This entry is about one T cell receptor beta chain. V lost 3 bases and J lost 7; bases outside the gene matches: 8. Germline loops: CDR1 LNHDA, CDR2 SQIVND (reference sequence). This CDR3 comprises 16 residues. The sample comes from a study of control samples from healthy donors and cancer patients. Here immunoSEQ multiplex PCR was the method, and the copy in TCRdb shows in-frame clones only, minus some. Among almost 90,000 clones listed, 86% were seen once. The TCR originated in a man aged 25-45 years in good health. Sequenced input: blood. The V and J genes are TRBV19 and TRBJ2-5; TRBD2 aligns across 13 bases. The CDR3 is CASSISTSGGAVTQYF. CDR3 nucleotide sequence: TGTGCCAGTAGTATCTCCACTAGCGGGGGGGCGGTGACCCAGTACTTC.